The rows below give T cell receptor beta chains drawn from one sample of a study of blood T cell repertoires in COVID-19. TCRdb's table, derived via immunoSEQ multiplex PCR, lists solely in-frame clones and lacks some. The data contain 200,000 or so clones, roughly four fifths of them singletons. Sequences were obtained from peripheral blood. The receptors originated from an elderly woman with COVID-19, enrolled during active disease. Each CDR3 is given with its conserved first and last residue.

V: TRBV7-6; CDR3: CASSLPSGKGSSASGIGNEQFF
V: TRBV28; CDR3: CATQTGNTEAFF
V: TRBV4-2; CDR3: CASSPGQGEKLFF
V: TRBV5-4; CDR3: CASSPGPGDETQYF
V: TRBV28; CDR3: CASSPSGGETDTQYF
V: TRBV5-1; CDR3: CASSLAGTGLYEQYF
V: TRBV7-9; CDR3: CASSPADRGTEAFF
V: TRBV11-3; CDR3: CASSLTSGTDTQYF
V: TRBV28; CDR3: CASSLGQGYGYTF
V: TRBV19; CDR3: CASSPRTGATNYGYTF
V: TRBV30; CDR3: CAWGKSAGANVLTF
V: TRBV4-1; CDR3: CASSLDRASYEQYF
V: TRBV7-9; CDR3: CASSLNAGGPYNEQFF
V: TRBV28; CDR3: CASSWVAGRSKNIQYF
V: TRBV27; CDR3: CASSLKASGTDTQYF
V: TRBV29-1; CDR3: CSVEGAPDWSGRGYEQFF
V: TRBV11-3; CDR3: CASSNGGPYNEQFF
V: TRBV7-9; CDR3: CASSLVLQGAHYGYTF
V: TRBV2; CDR3: CASKVNYGLSYEQYF
V: TRBV27; CDR3: CASSSSGTALISGANVLTF
V: TRBV5-1; CDR3: CASSLGQGQETQYF
V: TRBV18; CDR3: CASSPSLAGVTDTQYF
V: TRBV5-1; CDR3: CASNVGNQPQHF
V: TRBV11-2; CDR3: CASSLRWDTSYNEQFF
V: TRBV10-3; CDR3: CAISRDSDSTGELFF
V: TRBV7-2; CDR3: CASSLAPGQGFYEQYF
V: TRBV13; CDR3: CASSTQGLETQYF
V: TRBV6-6; CDR3: CASRTGLNEKLFF
V: TRBV30; CDR3: CAWSQGRVGTGELFF
V: TRBV5-1; CDR3: CASSLGLGSSYNEQFF
V: TRBV10-3; CDR3: CAISESPQGEQFF
V: TRBV27; CDR3: CASSLTAGTSTDTQYF
V: TRBV5-1; CDR3: CASSLDGSGFTDTQYF
V: TRBV24-1; CDR3: CATSDPGQDSTDTQYF
V: TRBV5-1; CDR3: CASSWWDSSPSYEQYF
V: TRBV6-5; CDR3: CASSYGLGDKVSPLHF
V: TRBV5-6; CDR3: CASSSADGGNYGYTF
V: TRBV6-5; CDR3: CASDIVTGGGTEAFF
V: TRBV20-1; CDR3: CSASDPGTGSTEAFF
V: TRBV7-9; CDR3: CASSSLVGARGYTF
V: TRBV4-1; CDR3: CASSQLIRRTKNTGELFF
V: TRBV29-1; CDR3: CSAKQGTLYEQYF
V: TRBV18; CDR3: CASSPNYPSTEAFF
V: TRBV6-5; CDR3: CASSPQHTGELFF
V: TRBV11-3; CDR3: CASSFGQDEQYF
V: TRBV19; CDR3: CASNDGDTEAFF
V: TRBV4-2; CDR3: CASSHPGLETGELFF
V: TRBV15; CDR3: CATSSLSYNEQFF
V: TRBV6-5; CDR3: CASSYGTGGLYEQYF
V: TRBV28; CDR3: CASSPIRQAEAFYNSPLHF
V: TRBV9; CDR3: CASSVGSSGTQGGYTF
V: TRBV29-1; CDR3: CSVGTGTGLSEQYF
V: TRBV19; CDR3: CASSLAGGTDTQYF
V: TRBV28; CDR3: CASSRGEDYGYTF
V: TRBV10-3; CDR3: CAIRIGAGGSTDTQYF
V: TRBV28; CDR3: CASSLGSSFLAFF
V: TRBV7-6; CDR3: CASSSGQGTSREKLFF
V: TRBV27; CDR3: CASSLIDRTYEQYF
V: TRBV6-1; CDR3: CASSELSFGQILESFGKLFF